Presented here are 3 T cell receptor beta chains from one specimen sequenced in a study of monozygotic twins with inflammatory bowel disease. Each CDR3 protein gets one entry in TCRdb, which reprocessed the 5' RACE reads and gives no DNA. The sample spans about 440,000 distinct CDR3 sequences; the ten largest clones claim roughly 2.3%. What was sequenced was blood. Receptors were obtained from a human donor with ulcerative colitis or Crohn's disease, or a healthy co-twin of an affected twin (not recorded which).

The V and J genes are TRBV20-1 and TRBJ2-7; TCRdb proposes TRBD2, but this gene call is untestable without DNA. This CDR3 contains 13 residues. Germline CDR1 is DFQATT and CDR2 is SNEGSKA (reference sequence). The CDR3 is CSARSMAGGEQYF.

The chain carries TRBV5-4 and TRBJ2-2. Germline V gene lookup returns CDR1 SGHNT and CDR2 YYREEE (reference sequence). There are 13 residues in the CDR3. CDR3: CASSFYNTGELFF.

The chain combines TRBV5-1 with TRBJ1-1; TCRdb's assignment of TRBD1 cannot be checked, as there is no DNA. This CDR3 has 14 residues. Germline CDR1 reads SGHRS; CDR2 reads YFSETQ. CDR3 protein: CASSSQGANTEAFF.